This is a list of T cell receptor beta chains from one sample in a study of T cell repertoires in cytomegalovirus infection. TCRdb itself ran the reads through MiXCR, one entry per CDR3 protein. Of about 400,000 distinct CDR3 sequences in the sample, 15% to 20% were seen once. The sample was PBMCs. The receptors were gathered from a human donor in good health (CMV status not recorded). Some clones in this sample may be carry-over from other donors' samples. Both conserved end residues are part of each CDR3. The D gene is left open where the match is weak. Clone size is not always given. Where it is, it says once, few, many or a class for expanded clones.

clone size: few
J gene: TRBJ2-5
V gene: TRBV6-5
D gene: .
CDR3 protein: CASGRYQETQYF
CDR3 DNA: TGTGCCAGCGGAAGGTACCAAGAGACCCAGTACTTC

clone size: .
J gene: TRBJ1-4
V gene: TRBV2
D gene: TRBD1
CDR3 protein: CASSTGTGPVLGEKLFF
CDR3 DNA: TGTGCCAGCAGCACCGGGACAGGGCCAGTCCTTGGTGAAAAACTGTTTTTT

clone size: few
J gene: TRBJ1-2
V gene: TRBV4-1
D gene: TRBD1
CDR3 protein: CASSQNLGTVYGYTF
CDR3 DNA: TGCGCCAGCAGCCAAAACCTGGGGACAGTCTATGGCTACACCTTC

clone size: .
J gene: TRBJ2-7
V gene: TRBV20-1
D gene: .
CDR3 protein: CSARRASRSYEQYF
CDR3 DNA: TGCAGTGCGAGACGTGCATCTAGGTCCTACGAGCAGTACTTC

clone size: many
J gene: TRBJ2-5
V gene: TRBV7-2
D gene: .
CDR3 protein: CASSLGGVGETQYF
CDR3 DNA: TGTGCCAGCAGCTTGGGGGGCGTGGGAGAGACCCAGTACTTC

clone size: many
J gene: TRBJ1-5
V gene: TRBV12-3/TRBV12-4
D gene: .
CDR3 protein: CASGGFNQPQHF
CDR3 DNA: TGTGCCAGCGGGGGATTCAATCAGCCCCAGCATTTT

clone size: many
J gene: TRBJ2-3
V gene: TRBV7-2
D gene: .
CDR3 protein: CASSPRMMSGDTQYF
CDR3 DNA: TGTGCCAGCAGCCCTAGGATGATGTCGGGAGATACGCAGTATTTT

clone size: .
J gene: TRBJ1-4
V gene: TRBV9
D gene: TRBD1
CDR3 protein: CASSVGQSNEKLFF
CDR3 DNA: TGTGCCAGCAGCGTGGGACAGAGTAATGAAAAACTGTTTTTT

clone size: .
J gene: TRBJ1-4
V gene: TRBV12-3/TRBV12-4
D gene: TRBD1
CDR3 protein: CASTLTGWGEKLFF
CDR3 DNA: TGTGCCAGCACTCTGACAGGGTGGGGCGAAAAACTGTTTTTT

clone size: .
J gene: TRBJ1-5
V gene: TRBV19
D gene: .
CDR3 protein: CASSTITGSNQPQHF
CDR3 DNA: TGTGCCAGTAGTACCATTACGGGGAGCAATCAGCCCCAGCATTTT

clone size: .
J gene: TRBJ2-1
V gene: TRBV7-2
D gene: .
CDR3 protein: CASSRFLTGAHEQFF
CDR3 DNA: TGTGCCAGCAGCCGATTTCTTACGGGGGCTCATGAGCAGTTCTTC

clone size: many
J gene: TRBJ1-2
V gene: TRBV7-8
D gene: .
CDR3 protein: CASSPRRVPYGYTF
CDR3 DNA: TGTGCCAGCAGCCCCCGCCGGGTGCCCTATGGCTACACCTTC

clone size: .
J gene: TRBJ2-1
V gene: TRBV5-4
D gene: .
CDR3 protein: CASSFRGSDNGQFF
CDR3 DNA: TGTGCCAGCAGCTTTCGTGGAAGCGATAATGGGCAGTTCTTC

clone size: .
J gene: TRBJ1-2
V gene: TRBV5-1
D gene: TRBD1
CDR3 protein: CASSPTGDGYTF
CDR3 DNA: TGCGCCAGCAGCCCTACAGGGGATGGCTACACCTTC

clone size: .
J gene: TRBJ1-3
V gene: TRBV19
D gene: .
CDR3 protein: CASSDRVSSGNTIYF
CDR3 DNA: TGTGCCAGTAGTGACCGGGTCTCCTCTGGAAACACCATATATTTT

clone size: .
J gene: TRBJ2-3
V gene: TRBV25-1
D gene: .
CDR3 protein: CASSDWDKNTDTQYF
CDR3 DNA: TGTGCCAGCAGTGATTGGGACAAAAACACAGATACGCAGTATTTT

clone size: .
J gene: TRBJ1-5
V gene: TRBV2
D gene: TRBD1
CDR3 protein: CASRDPGGSNQPQHF
CDR3 DNA: TGTGCCAGCCGCGACCCAGGGGGTAGCAATCAGCCCCAGCATTTT

clone size: many
J gene: TRBJ2-3
V gene: TRBV7-2
D gene: TRBD2
CDR3 protein: CASSLQTSFADTQYF
CDR3 DNA: TGTGCCAGCAGCTTACAGACTAGCTTTGCAGATACGCAGTATTTT

clone size: few
J gene: TRBJ2-7
V gene: TRBV6-1
D gene: .
CDR3 protein: CASTASQGGYEQYF
CDR3 DNA: TGTGCCAGCACCGCCTCGCAGGGAGGCTACGAGCAGTACTTC

clone size: few
J gene: TRBJ2-3
V gene: TRBV4-2
D gene: .
CDR3 protein: CASSLIGAAGRIGDTQYF
CDR3 DNA: TGTGCCAGCAGCCTTATCGGGGCGGCGGGCCGTATTGGGGATACGCAGTATTTT

clone size: .
J gene: TRBJ2-2
V gene: TRBV24-1
D gene: TRBD2
CDR3 protein: CATSDAHRTSAFTGELFF
CDR3 DNA: TGTGCCACCAGTGATGCCCATCGGACTAGCGCCTTCACCGGGGAGCTGTTTTTT

clone size: few
J gene: TRBJ2-5
V gene: TRBV20-1
D gene: .
CDR3 protein: CSARRGMETQYF
CDR3 DNA: TGCAGTGCTAGGAGGGGAATGGAGACCCAGTACTTC

clone size: .
J gene: TRBJ1-3
V gene: TRBV6-6
D gene: .
CDR3 protein: CASGRGNTIYF
CDR3 DNA: TGTGCAAGCGGGCGAGGAAACACCATATATTTT

clone size: .
J gene: TRBJ2-7
V gene: TRBV5-6
D gene: .
CDR3 protein: CASSLAGTSLSEQYF
CDR3 DNA: TGTGCCAGCAGCTTGGCCGGGACTTCCCTCTCCGAGCAGTACTTC

clone size: few
J gene: TRBJ1-2
V gene: TRBV2
D gene: .
CDR3 protein: CASSVGVWSSYGYTF
CDR3 DNA: TGTGCCAGCAGTGTTGGGGTTTGGAGCTCCTATGGCTACACCTTC

clone size: .
J gene: TRBJ2-7
V gene: TRBV29-1
D gene: .
CDR3 protein: CSVELNRGYEQYF
CDR3 DNA: TGCAGCGTTGAACTCAACCGGGGCTACGAGCAGTACTTC

clone size: .
J gene: TRBJ1-5
V gene: TRBV6-1
D gene: TRBD1
CDR3 protein: CASSPTGNLNQPQHF
CDR3 DNA: TGTGCCAGCAGTCCGACAGGGAACCTCAATCAGCCCCAGCATTTT

clone size: .
J gene: TRBJ2-5
V gene: TRBV20-1
D gene: TRBD2
CDR3 protein: CSARTAGQETQYF
CDR3 DNA: TGCAGTGCTAGAACAGCGGGGCAAGAGACCCAGTACTTC

clone size: few
J gene: TRBJ1-1
V gene: TRBV27
D gene: .
CDR3 protein: CASGRLGTAHTEAFF
CDR3 DNA: TGTGCCAGCGGTAGACTTGGGACGGCTCACACTGAAGCTTTCTTT

clone size: few
J gene: TRBJ2-2
V gene: TRBV6-5
D gene: .
CDR3 protein: CASSYSRPPGAGELFF
CDR3 DNA: TGTGCCAGCAGTTACTCGAGGCCCCCCGGGGCCGGGGAGCTGTTTTTT

clone size: .
J gene: TRBJ1-5
V gene: TRBV28
D gene: .
CDR3 protein: CASSPAGQHNQPQHF
CDR3 DNA: TGTGCCAGCAGCCCCGCCGGACAGCACAATCAGCCCCAGCATTTT

clone size: many
J gene: TRBJ2-7
V gene: TRBV7-2
D gene: TRBD1
CDR3 protein: CASSLEAQGWEQYF
CDR3 DNA: TGTGCCAGCAGCCTCGAGGCACAGGGGTGGGAGCAGTACTTC

clone size: many
J gene: TRBJ2-1
V gene: TRBV7-2
D gene: TRBD2
CDR3 protein: CASSSTGTSGTPGNEQFF
CDR3 DNA: TGTGCCAGCAGCTCTACCGGGACTAGCGGAACCCCTGGCAATGAGCAGTTCTTC

clone size: many
J gene: TRBJ2-4
V gene: TRBV29-1
D gene: .
CDR3 protein: CSVSPVGVNIQYF
CDR3 DNA: TGCAGCGTTTCCCCCGTGGGGGTAAACATTCAGTACTTC

clone size: few
J gene: TRBJ2-3
V gene: TRBV12-3/TRBV12-4
D gene: .
CDR3 protein: CASTLALLFTQYF
CDR3 DNA: TGTGCCAGCACCCTGGCTCTGCTTTTTACGCAGTATTTT